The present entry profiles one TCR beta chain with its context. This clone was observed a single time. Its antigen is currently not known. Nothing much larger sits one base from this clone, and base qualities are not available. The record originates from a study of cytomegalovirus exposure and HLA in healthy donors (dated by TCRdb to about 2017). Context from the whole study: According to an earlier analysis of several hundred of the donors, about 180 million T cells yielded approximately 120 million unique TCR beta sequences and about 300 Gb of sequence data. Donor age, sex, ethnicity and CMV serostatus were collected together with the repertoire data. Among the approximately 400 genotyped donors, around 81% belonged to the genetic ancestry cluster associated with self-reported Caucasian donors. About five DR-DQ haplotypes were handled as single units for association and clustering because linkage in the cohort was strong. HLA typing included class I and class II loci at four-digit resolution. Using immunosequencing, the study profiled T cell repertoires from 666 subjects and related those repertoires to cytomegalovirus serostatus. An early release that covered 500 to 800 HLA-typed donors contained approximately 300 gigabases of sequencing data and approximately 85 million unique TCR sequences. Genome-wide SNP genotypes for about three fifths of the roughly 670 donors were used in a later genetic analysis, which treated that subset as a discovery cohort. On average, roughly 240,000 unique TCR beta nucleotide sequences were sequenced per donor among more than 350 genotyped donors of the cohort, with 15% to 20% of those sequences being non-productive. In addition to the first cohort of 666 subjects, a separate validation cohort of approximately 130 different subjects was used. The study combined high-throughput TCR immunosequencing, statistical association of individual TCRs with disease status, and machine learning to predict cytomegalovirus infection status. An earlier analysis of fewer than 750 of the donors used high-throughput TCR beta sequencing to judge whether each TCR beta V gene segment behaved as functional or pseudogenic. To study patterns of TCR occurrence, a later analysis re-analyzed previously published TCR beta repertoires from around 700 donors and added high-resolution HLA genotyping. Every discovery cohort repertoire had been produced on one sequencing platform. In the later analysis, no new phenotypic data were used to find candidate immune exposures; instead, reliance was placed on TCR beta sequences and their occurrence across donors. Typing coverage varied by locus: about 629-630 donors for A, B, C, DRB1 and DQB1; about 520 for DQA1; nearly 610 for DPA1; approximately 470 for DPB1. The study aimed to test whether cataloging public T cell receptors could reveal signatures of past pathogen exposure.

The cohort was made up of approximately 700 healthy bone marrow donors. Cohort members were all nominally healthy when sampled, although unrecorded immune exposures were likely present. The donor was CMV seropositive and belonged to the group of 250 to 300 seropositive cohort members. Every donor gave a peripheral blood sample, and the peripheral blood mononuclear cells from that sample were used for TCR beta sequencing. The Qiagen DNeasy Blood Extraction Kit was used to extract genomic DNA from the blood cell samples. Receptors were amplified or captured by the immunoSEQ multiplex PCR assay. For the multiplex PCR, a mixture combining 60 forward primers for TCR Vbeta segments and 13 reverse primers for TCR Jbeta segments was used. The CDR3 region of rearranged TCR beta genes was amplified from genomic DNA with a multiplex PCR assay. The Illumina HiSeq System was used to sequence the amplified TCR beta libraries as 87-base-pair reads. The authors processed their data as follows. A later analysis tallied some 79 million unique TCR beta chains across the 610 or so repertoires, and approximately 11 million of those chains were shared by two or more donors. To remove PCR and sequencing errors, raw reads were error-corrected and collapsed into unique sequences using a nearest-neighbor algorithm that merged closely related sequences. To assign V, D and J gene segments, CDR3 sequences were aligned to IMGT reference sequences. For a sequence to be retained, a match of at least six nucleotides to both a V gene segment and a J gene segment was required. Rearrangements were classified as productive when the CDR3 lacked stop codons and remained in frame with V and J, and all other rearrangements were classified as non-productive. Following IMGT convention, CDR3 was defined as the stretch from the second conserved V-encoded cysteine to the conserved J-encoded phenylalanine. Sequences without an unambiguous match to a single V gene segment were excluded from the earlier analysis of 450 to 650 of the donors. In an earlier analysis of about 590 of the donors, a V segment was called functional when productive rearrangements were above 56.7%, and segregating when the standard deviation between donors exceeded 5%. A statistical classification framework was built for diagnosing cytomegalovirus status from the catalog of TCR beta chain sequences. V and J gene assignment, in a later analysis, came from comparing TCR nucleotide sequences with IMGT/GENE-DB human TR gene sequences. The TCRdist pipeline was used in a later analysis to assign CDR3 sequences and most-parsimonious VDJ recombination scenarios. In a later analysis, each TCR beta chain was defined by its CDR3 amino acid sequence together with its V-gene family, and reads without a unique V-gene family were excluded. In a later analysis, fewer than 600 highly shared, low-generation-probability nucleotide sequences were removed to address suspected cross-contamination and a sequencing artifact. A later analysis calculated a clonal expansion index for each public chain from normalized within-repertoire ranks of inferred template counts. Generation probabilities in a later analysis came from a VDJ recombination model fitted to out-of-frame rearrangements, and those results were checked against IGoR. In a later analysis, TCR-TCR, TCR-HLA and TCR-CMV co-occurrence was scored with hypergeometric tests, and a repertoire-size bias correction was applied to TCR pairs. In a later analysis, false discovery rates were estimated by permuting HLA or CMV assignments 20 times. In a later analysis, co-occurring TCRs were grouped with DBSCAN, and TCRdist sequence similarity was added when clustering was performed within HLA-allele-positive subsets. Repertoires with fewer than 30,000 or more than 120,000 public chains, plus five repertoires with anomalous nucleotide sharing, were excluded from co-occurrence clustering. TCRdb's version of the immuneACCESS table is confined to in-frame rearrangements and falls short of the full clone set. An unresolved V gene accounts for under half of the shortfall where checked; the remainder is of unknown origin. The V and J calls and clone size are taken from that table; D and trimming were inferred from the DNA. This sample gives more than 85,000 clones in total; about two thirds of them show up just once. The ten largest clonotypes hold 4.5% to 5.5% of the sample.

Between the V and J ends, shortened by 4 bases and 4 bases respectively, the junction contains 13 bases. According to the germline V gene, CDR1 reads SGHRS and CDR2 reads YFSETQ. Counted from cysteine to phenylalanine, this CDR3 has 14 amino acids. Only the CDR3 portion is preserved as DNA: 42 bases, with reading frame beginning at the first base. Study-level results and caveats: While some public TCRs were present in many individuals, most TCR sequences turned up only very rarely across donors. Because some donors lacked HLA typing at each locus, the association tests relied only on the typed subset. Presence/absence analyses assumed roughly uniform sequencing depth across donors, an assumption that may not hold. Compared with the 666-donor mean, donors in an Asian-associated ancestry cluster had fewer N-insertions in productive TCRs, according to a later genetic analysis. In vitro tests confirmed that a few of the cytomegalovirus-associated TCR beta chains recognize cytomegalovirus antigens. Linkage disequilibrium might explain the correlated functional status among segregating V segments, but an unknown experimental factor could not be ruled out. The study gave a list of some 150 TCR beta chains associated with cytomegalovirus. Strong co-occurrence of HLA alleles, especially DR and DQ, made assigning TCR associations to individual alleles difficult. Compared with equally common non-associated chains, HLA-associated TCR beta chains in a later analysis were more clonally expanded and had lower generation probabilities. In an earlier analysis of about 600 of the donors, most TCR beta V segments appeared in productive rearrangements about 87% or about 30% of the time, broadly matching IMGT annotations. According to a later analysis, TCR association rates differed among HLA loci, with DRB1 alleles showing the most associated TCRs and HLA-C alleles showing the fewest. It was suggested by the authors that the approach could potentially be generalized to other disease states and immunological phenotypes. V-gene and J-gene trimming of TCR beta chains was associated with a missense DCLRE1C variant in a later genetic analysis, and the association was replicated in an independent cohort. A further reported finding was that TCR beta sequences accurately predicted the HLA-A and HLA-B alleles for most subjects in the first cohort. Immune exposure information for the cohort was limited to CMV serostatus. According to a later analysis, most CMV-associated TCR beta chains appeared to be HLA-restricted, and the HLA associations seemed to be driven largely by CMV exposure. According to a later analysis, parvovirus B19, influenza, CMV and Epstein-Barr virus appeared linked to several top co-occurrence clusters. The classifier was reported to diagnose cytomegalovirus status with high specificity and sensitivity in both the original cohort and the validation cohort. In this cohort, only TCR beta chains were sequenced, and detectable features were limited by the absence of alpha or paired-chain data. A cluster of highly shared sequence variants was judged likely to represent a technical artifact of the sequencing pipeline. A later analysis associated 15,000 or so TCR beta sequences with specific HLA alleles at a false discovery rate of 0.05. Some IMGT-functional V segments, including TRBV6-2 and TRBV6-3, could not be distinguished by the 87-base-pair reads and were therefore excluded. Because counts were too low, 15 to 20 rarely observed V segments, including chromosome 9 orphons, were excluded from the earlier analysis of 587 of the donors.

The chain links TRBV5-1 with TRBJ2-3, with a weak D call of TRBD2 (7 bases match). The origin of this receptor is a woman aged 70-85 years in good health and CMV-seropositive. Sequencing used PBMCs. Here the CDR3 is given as CASSGGGYADTQYF. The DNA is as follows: TGCGCCAGCAGCGGGGGGGGCTATGCAGATACGCAGTATTTT.